This T cell receptor (beta chain) is drawn from a study of OX40 agonist ivuxolimab in advanced cancers. As for the study in general: Patients were given ivuxolimab, an antibody that agonizes OX40 (CD134).

Points from the study as a whole: CD4+ and CD8+ blood T cells expanded clonally by week 6 at 0.1 to 3.0 mg/kg. Nonresponders included some who also had low normalized T-cell clonal expansion.

The assay was immunoSEQ multiplex PCR, and TCRdb's table has in-frame clones only and misses some. Counted here are around 46,000 clones, around 84% occurring once; the ten biggest clones make up 14% to 15%. Systemic immunosuppression or a history of autoimmune disease excluded patients. Of note for this clone: Its antigen remains unidentified.

The TCR was taken from an adult with an advanced solid tumor such as melanoma, head and neck, liver or kidney cancer. Sequenced material: CD4+ or CD8+ T cells sorted from blood, taken in a trial of the OX40 agonist ivuxolimab.

CDR3 loop: CASTWTPNTGELFF. The CDR3 DNA follows: TGTGCCAGCACCTGGACACCGAACACCGGGGAGCTGTTTTTT. The chain joins TRBV27 to TRBJ2-2; D is perhaps TRBD1 (5 bases). Germline V gene lookup returns CDR1 MNHEY and CDR2 SMNVEV (reference sequence). There are 14 residues in the CDR3. The V and J ends lost 7 bases and 0 bases respectively, with 9 bases between them.